The T cell receptor (beta chain) under discussion was sequenced for a study of OX40 agonist ivuxolimab in advanced cancers. In the study overall: A male proportion of about 84% was recorded, with mean age roughly 60 years and range roughly 23 to 85.

General observations from the study: Antigen specificity remained undetermined for the expanded peripheral T cells. Expanded clones tended on average to be more numerous among CD8+ T cells than CD4+.

The method was immunoSEQ multiplex PCR; TCRdb's version includes in-frame clones alone and lacks a portion of them. The sample has tens of thousands of clones, about 91% seen once. This clone was seen just once. Its antigen is undetermined. The germline gives CDR1 LNHDA, CDR2 SQIVND (reference sequence). J lost 7 bases, V lost 2 bases, and 6 bases had no gene match. The CDR3 totals 15 residues. Blood draws occurred at baseline, cycle 4 day 1, and cycle 7 day 1. The clonotype was recovered from an adult with an advanced solid tumor such as melanoma, head and neck, liver or kidney cancer. The rearrangement uses TRBV19 and TRBJ1-5, with 9 bases lining up with TRBD1. Sequences were derived from CD4+ or CD8+ T cells sorted from blood, sampled in a trial of the OX40 agonist ivuxolimab. CDR3 region: CASSIYSGQGQPQHF. The DNA of the CDR3 is TGTGCCAGTAGTATATATTCGGGACAGGGACAGCCCCAGCATTTT. Drawing the rest from reference TRBV19 and TRBJ1-5, the complete variable domain is DGGITQSPKYLFRKEGQNVTLSCEQNLNHDAMYWYRQDPGQGLRLIYYSQIVNDFQKGDIAEGYSVSREKKESFPLTVTSAQKNPTAFYLCASSIYSGQGQPQHFGDGTRLSIL.